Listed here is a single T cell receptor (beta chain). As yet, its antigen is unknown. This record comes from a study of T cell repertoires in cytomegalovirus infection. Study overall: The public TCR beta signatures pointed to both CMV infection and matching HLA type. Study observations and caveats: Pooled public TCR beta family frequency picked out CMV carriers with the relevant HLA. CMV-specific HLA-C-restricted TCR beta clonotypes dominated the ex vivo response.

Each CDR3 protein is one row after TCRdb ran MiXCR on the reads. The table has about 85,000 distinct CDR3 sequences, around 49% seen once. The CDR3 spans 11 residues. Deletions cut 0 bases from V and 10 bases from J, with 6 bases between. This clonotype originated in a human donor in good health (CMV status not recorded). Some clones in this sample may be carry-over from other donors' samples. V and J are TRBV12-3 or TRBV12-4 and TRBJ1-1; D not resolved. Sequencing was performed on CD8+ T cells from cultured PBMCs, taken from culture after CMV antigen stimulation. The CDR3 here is CASSLARRAFF. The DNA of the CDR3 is TGTGCCAGCAGTTTAGCTAGGCGAGCTTTCTTT.